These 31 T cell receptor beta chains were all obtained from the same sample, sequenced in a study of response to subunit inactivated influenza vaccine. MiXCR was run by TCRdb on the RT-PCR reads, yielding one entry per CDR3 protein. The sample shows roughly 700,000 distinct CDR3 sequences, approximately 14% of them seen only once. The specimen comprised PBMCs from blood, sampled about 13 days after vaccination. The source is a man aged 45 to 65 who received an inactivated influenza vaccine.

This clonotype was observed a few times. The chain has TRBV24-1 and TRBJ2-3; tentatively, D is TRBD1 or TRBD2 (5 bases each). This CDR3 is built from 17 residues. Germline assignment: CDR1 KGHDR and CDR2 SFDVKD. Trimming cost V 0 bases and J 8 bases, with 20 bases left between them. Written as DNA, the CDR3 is TGTGCCACCAGTGATTTGGGGACCGAAAACCGAGACTTTACGCAGTATTTT. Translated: CATSDLGTENRDFTQYF.

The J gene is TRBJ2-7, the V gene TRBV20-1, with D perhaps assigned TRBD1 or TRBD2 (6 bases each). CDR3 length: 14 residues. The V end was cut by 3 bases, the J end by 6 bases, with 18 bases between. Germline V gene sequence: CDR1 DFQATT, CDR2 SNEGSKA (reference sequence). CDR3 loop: CSARKRQEGSEQYF. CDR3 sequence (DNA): TGCAGTGCTAGGAAACGACAGGAGGGCTCCGAGCAGTACTTC.

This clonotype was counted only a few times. The CDR3 reads CASSLRGSEGNEQFF. CDR3 nucleotide sequence: TGTGCCAGCAGTTTAAGGGGGTCTGAGGGGAATGAGCAGTTCTTC. The V call is TRBV12-3 or TRBV12-4, the J call TRBJ2-1, with D possibly matching TRBD1 (6 bases). This CDR3 is 15 amino acids long. The ends were cut back, 2 bases at V and 7 bases at J, with 15 bases in the middle.

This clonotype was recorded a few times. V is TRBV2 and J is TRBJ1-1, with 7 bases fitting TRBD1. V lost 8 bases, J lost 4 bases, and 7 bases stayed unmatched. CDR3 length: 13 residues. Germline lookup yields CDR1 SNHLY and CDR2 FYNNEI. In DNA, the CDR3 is TGTGCCAGCGGGACAGTTCCACGCACTGAAGCTTTCTTT. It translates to CASGTVPRTEAFF. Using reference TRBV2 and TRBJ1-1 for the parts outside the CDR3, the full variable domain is EPEVTQTPSHQVTQMGQEVILRCVPISNHLYFYWYRQILGQKVEFLVSFYNNEISEKSEIFDDQFSVERPDGSNFTLKIRSTKLEDSAMYFCASGTVPRTEAFFGQGTRLTVV.

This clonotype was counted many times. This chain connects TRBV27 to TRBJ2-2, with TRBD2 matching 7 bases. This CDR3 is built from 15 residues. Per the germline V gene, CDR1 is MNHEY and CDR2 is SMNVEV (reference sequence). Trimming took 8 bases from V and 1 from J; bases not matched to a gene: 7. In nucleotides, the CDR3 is TGTGCCAGCGGGGGAGGGGTCCGGAACACCGGGGAGCTGTTTTTT. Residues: CASGGGVRNTGELFF.

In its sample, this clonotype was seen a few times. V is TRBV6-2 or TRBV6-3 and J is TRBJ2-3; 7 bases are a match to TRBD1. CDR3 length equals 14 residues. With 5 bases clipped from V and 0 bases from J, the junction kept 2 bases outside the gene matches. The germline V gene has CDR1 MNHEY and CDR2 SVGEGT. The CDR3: CASSGQASTDTQYF. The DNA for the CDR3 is TGTGCCAGCAGTGGACAGGCAAGCACAGATACGCAGTATTTT.

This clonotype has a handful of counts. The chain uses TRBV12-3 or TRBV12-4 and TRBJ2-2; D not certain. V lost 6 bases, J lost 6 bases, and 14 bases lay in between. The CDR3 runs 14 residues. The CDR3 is CASSLIIASGELFF. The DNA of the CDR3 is TGTGCCAGCAGCCTCATAATCGCGTCCGGGGAGCTGTTTTTT.

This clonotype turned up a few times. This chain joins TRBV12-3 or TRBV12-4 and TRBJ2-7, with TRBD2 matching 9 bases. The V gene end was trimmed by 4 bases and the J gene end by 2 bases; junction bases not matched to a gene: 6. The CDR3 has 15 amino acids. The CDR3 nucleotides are TGTGCCAGCAGTTCCTCCTCTAGCGGGGCCTACGAGCAGTACTTC. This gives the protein CASSSSSSGAYEQYF.

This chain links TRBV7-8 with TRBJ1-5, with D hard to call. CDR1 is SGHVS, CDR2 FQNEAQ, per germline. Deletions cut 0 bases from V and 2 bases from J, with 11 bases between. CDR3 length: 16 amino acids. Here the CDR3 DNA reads TGTGCCAGCAGCTTAGCAGGAGGGAATCGCAATCAGCCCCAGCATTTT. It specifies CASSLAGGNRNQPQHF.

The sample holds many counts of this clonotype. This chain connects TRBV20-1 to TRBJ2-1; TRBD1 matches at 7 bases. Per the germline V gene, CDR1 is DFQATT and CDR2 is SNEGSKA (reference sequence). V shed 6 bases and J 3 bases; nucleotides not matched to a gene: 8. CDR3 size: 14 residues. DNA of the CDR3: TGCAGTGCAAATGACAGGGCGGTCTACAATGAGCAGTTCTTC. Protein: CSANDRAVYNEQFF.

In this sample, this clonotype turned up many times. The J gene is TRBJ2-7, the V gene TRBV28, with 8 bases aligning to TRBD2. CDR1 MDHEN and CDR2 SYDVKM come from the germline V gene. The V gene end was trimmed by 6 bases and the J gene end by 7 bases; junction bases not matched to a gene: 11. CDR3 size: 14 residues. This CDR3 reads CASSPSGGRGEQYF. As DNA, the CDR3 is TGTGCCAGCAGCCCCAGCGGGGGTAGAGGGGAGCAGTACTTC.

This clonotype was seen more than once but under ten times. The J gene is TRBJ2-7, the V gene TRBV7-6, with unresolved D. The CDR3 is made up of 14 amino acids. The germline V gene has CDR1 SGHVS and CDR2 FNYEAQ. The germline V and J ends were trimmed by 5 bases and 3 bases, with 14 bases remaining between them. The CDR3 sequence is CASSARPDNYEQYF. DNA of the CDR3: TGTGCCAGCAGCGCGCGCCCAGACAACTACGAGCAGTACTTC.

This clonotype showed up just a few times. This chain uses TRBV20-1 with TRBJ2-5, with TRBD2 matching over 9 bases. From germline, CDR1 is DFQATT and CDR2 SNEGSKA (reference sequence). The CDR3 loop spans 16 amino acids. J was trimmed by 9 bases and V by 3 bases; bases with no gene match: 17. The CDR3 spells CSARTPKREATGAQYF. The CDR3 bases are TGCAGTGCTAGGACTCCTAAGCGGGAGGCCACGGGGGCCCAGTACTTC.

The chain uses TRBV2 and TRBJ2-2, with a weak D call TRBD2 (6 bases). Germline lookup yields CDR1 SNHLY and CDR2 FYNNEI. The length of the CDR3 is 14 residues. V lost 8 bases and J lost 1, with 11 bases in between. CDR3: CASRGTQNTGELFF. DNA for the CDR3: TGTGCCAGCCGCGGGACGCAGAACACCGGGGAGCTGTTTTTT.

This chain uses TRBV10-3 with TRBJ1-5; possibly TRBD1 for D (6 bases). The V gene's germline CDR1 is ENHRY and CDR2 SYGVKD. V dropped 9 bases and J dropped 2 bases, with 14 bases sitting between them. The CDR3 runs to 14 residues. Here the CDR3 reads CAISQGDGNQPQHF. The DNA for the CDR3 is TGTGCCATTTCACAGGGAGATGGCAATCAGCCCCAGCATTTT.

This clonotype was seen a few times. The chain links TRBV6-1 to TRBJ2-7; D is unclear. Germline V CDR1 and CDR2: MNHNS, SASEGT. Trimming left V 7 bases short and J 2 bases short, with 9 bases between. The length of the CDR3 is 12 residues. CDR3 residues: CASISSTYEQYF. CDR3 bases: TGTGCCAGCATCAGCTCAACCTACGAGCAGTACTTC.

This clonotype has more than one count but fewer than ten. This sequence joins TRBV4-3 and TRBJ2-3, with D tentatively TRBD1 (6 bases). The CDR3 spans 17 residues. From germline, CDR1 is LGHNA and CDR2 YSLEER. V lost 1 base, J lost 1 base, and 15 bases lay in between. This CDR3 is CASSQGLATGGTDTQYF. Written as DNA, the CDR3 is TGCGCCAGCAGCCAAGGGCTGGCGACAGGTGGCACAGATACGCAGTATTTT.

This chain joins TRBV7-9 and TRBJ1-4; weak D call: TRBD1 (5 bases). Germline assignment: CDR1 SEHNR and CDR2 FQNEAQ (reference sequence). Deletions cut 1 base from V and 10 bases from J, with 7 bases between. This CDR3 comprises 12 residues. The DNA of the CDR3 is TGTGCCAGCAGCTTAGACGGGGGAAAACTGTTTTTT. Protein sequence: CASSLDGGKLFF. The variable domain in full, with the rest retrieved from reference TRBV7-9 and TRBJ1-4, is DTGVSQNPRHKITKRGQNVTFRCDPISEHNRLYWYRQTLGQGPEFLTYFQNEAQLEKSRLLSDRFSAERPKGSFSTLEIQRTEQGDSAMYLCASSLDGGKLFFGSGTQLSVL.

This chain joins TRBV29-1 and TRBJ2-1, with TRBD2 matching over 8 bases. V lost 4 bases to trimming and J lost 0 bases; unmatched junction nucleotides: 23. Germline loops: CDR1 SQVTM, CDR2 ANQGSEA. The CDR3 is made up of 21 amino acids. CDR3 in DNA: TGCAGCGTTGCGGGGGGGCGCAAGCAGTTGCCGCCTAAAAGCTCCTACAATGAGCAGTTCTTC. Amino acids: CSVAGGRKQLPPKSSYNEQFF.

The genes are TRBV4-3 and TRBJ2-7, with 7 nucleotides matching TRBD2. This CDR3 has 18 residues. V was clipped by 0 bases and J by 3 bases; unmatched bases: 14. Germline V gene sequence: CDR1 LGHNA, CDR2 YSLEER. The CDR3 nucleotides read TGCGCCAGCAGCCAAGACTGGCTTGTGGCGGGAGCGGGCTACGAGCAGTACTTC. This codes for CASSQDWLVAGAGYEQYF.

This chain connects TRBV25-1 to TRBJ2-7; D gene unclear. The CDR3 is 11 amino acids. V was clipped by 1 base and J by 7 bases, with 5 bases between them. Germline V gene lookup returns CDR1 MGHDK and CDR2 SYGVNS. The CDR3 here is CASSELWEQYF. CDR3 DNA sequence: TGTGCCAGCAGTGAATTGTGGGAGCAGTACTTC.

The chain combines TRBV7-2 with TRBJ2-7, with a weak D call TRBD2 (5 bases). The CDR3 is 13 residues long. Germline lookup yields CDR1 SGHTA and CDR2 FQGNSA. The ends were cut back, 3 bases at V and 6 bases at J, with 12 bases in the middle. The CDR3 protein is CASSFSHGIEQYF. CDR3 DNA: TGTGCCAGCAGCTTTTCCCACGGGATCGAGCAGTACTTC.

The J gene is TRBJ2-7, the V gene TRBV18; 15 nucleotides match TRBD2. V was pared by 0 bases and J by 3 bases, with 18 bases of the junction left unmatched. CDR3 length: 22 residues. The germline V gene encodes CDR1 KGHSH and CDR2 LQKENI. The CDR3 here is CASSPPQVHPGLAGGDYYEQYF. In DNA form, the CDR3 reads TGTGCCAGCTCACCACCGCAGGTTCACCCGGGACTAGCGGGAGGCGACTACTACGAGCAGTACTTC.

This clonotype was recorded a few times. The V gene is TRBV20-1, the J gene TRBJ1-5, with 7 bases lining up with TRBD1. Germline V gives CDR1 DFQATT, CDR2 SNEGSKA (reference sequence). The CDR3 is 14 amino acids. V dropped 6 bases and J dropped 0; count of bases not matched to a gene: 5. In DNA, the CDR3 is TGCAGTGCAAAGGACAGGTATAGCAATCAGCCCCAGCATTTT. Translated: CSAKDRYSNQPQHF.

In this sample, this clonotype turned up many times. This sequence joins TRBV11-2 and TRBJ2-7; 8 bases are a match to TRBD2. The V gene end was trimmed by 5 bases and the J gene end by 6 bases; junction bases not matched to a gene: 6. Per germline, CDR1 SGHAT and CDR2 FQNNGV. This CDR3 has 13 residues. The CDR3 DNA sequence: TGTGCCAGCAGCCCTGGACTAGCCCGCGAGCAGTACTTC. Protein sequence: CASSPGLAREQYF.

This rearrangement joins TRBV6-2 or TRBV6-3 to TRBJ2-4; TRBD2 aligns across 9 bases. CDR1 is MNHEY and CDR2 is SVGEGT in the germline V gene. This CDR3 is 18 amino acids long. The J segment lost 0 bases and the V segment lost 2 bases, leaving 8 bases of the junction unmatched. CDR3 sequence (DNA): TGTGCCAGCAGTTACCAGCGGGGGGCAGATATAGCCAAAAACATTCAGTACTTC. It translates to CASSYQRGADIAKNIQYF.

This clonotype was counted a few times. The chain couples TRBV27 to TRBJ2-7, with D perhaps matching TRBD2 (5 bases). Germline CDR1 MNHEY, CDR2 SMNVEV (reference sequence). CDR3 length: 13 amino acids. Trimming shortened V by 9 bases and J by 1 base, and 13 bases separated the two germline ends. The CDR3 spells CASRRAVSYEQYF. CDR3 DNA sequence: TGTGCCAGTCGGCGGGCGGTATCCTACGAGCAGTACTTC.

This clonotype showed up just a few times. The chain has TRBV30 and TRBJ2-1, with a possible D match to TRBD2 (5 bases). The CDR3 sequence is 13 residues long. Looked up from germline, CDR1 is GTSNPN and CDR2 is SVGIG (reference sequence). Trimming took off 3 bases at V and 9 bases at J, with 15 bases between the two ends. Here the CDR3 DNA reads TGTGCCTGGAGACGCGGTGGGAGAGGTGAGCAGTTCTTC. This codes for CAWRRGGRGEQFF.

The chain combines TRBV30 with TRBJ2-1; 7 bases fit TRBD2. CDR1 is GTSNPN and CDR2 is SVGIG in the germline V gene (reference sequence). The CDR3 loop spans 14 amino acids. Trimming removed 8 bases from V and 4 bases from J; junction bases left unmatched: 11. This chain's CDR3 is CALGEGSPYNEQFF. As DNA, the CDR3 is TGTGCCCTGGGGGAGGGATCCCCATACAATGAGCAGTTCTTC.

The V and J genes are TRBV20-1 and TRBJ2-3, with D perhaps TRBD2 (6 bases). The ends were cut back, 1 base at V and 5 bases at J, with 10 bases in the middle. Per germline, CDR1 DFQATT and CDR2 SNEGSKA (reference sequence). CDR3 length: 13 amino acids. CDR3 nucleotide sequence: TGCAGTGCTAGAGGTCTAGCGATAGATACGCAGTATTTT. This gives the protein CSARGLAIDTQYF.

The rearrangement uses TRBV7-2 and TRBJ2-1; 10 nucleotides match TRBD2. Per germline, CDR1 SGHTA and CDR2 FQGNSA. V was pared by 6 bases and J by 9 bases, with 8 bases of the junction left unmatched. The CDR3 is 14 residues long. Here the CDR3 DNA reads TGTGCCAGCAGGCAAGCGGGGGGGCCCGGTGAGCAGTTCTTC. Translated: CASRQAGGPGEQFF.